This TCR beta chain comes out of a study of blood T cell repertoires in COVID-19. About the study: The study drew acute and convalescent COVID-19 samples from the United States, Italy and Spain. Sample material is recorded as cDNA or gDNA derived from T cells, B-cell-depleted T cells, or PBMCs.

Under the authors' procedure: Researchers report that nucleated cell counts were estimated from reference gene primer amplification. The assay was immunoSEQ multiplex PCR, and TCRdb's table has in-frame clones only and misses some. That table furnishes V, J and clone size, whereas the DNA furnished D and trimming. Among around 200,000 clones listed, 83% were seen once. The specimen sequenced was peripheral blood. The clonotype was recovered from a woman between 40 and 55 years old with active or convalescent COVID-19.

Here the CDR3 reads CASSLWAGVGYEQYF. CDR3 in DNA: TGTGCCAGCAGCTTATGGGCGGGAGTTGGATACGAGCAGTACTTC. The gene calls are TRBV7-3 and TRBJ2-7; 7 bases match TRBD2. The CDR3 sequence is 15 residues long. Germline assignment: CDR1 SGHTA and CDR2 FQGTGA. The V gene end was trimmed by 2 bases and the J gene end by 4 bases; junction bases not matched to a gene: 8.